This T cell receptor (beta chain) was sequenced in a study of blood T cell repertoires in COVID-19. The V and J ends lost 4 bases and 0 bases respectively, with 13 bases between them. Germline CDR1 is ENHRY and CDR2 is SYGVKD. This CDR3 is 16 amino acids long. TCRdb keeps only in-frame clones here, not all; method: immunoSEQ multiplex PCR. This sample yields around 260,000 clones, of which around 82% are seen a single time; roughly 14% belongs to the top ten. One Seattle source followed patients from active infection through their disease course. J is TRBJ2-1 and V is TRBV10-3; the D gene is possibly TRBD1 (6 bases). Sequenced sample: peripheral blood. The clonotype was recovered from a person between 65 and 79 years old with COVID-19, enrolled during active disease. CDR3 amino acids: CAISVGTQSSYNEQFF. The CDR3 bases are TGTGCCATCAGTGTGGGGACACAGAGCTCCTACAATGAGCAGTTCTTC.